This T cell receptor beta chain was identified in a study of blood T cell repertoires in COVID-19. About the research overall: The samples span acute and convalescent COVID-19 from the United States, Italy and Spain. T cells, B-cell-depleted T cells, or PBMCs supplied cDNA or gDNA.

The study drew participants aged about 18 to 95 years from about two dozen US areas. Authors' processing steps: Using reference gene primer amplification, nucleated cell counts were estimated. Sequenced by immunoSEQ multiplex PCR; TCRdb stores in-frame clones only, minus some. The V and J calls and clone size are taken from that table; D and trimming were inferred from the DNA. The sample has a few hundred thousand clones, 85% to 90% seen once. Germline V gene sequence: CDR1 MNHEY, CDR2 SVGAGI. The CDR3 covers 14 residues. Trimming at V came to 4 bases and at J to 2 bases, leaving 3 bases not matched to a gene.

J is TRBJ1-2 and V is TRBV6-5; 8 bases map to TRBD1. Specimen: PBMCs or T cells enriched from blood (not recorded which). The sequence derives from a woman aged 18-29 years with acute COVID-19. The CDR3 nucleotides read TGTGCCAGCAGTTCGCGGACAGGGAACTATGGCTACACCTTC. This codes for CASSSRTGNYGYTF.